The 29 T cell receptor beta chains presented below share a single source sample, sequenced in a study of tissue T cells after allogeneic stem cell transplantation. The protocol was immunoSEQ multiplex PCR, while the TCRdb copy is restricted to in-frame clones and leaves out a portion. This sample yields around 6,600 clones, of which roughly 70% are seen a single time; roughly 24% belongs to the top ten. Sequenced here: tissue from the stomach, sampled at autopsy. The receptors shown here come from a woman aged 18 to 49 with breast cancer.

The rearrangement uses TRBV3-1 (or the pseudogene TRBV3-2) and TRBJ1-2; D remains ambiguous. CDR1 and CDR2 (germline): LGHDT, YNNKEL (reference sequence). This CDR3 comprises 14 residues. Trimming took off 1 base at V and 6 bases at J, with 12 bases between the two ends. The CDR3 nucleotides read TGTGCCAGCAGCCAAGGTGGGTTGGAGAATGGCTACACCTTC. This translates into CASSQGGLENGYTF.

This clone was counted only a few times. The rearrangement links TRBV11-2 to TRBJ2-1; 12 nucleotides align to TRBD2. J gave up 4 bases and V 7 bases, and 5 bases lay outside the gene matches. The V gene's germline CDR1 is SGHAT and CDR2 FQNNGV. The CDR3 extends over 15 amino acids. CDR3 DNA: TGTGCCAGCATCCTGGGACTAGCGGGTTACAATGAGCAGTTCTTC. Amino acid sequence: CASILGLAGYNEQFF.

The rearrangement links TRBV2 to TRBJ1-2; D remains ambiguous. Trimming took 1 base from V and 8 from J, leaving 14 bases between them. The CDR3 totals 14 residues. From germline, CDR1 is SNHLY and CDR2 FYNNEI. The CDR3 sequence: CASSEVVGVGGYTF. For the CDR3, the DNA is TGTGCCAGCAGTGAAGTAGTCGGGGTGGGCGGCTACACCTTC. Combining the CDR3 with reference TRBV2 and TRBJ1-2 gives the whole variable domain EPEVTQTPSHQVTQMGQEVILRCVPISNHLYFYWYRQILGQKVEFLVSFYNNEISEKSEIFDDQFSVERPDGSNFTLKIRSTKLEDSAMYFCASSEVVGVGGYTFGSGTRLTVV.

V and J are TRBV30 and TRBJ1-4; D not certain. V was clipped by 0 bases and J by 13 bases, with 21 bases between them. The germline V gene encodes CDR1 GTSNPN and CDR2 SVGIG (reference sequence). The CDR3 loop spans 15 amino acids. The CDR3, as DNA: TGTGCCTGGAGTGTACTTGCGGCTCCCGGAGATACACTGTTTTTT. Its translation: CAWSVLAAPGDTLFF. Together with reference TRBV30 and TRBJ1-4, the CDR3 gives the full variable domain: SQTIHQWPATLVQPVGSPLSLECTVEGTSNPNLYWYRQAAGRGLQLLFYSVGIGQISSEVPQNLSASRPQDRQFILSSKKLLLSDSGFYLCAWSVLAAPGDTLFFGSGTQLSVL.

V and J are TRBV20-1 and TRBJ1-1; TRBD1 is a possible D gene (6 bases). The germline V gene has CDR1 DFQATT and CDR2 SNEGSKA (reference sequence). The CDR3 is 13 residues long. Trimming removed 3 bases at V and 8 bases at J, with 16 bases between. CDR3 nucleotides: TGCAGTGCTAGTGTCTTCGGGGGGCAAGAAGCTTTCTTT. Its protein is CSASVFGGQEAFF.

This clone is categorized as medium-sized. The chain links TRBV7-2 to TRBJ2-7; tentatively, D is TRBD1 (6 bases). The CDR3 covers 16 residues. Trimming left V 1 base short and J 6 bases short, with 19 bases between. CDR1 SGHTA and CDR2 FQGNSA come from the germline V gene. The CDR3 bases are TGTGCCAGCAGCTTAGACGGGACACTTGGCGGTCGCGAGCAGTACTTC. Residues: CASSLDGTLGGREQYF.

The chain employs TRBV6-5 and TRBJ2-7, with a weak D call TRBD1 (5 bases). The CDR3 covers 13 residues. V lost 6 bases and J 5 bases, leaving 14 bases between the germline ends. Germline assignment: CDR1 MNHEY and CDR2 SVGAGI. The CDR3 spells CASSMLGAHEQYF. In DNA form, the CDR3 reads TGTGCCAGCAGCATGTTAGGGGCCCACGAGCAGTACTTC.

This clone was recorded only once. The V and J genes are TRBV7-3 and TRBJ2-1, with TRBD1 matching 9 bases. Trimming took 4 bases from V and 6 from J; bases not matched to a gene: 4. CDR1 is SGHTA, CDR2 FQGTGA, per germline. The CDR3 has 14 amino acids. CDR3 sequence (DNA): TGTGCCAGCAGCTCAGGACAGGGGATCAATGAGCAGTTCTTC. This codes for CASSSGQGINEQFF.

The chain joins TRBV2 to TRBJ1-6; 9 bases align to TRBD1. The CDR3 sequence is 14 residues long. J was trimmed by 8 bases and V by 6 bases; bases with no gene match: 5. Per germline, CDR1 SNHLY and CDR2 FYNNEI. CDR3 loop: CASRQGAYDSPLHF. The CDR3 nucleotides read TGTGCCAGCAGACAGGGGGCTTATGATTCACCCCTCCACTTT.

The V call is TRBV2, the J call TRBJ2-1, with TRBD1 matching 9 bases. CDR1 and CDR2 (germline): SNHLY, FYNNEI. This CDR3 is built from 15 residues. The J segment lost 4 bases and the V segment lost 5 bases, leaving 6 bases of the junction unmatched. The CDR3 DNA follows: TGTGCCAGCAGTACACAGGGGGCCCCGTACAATGAGCAGTTCTTC. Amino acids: CASSTQGAPYNEQFF.

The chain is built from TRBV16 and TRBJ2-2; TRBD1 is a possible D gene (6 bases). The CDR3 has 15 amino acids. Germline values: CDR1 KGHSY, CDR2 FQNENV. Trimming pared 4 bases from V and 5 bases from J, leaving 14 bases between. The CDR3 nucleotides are TGTGCCAGCAGCCTCGCACTCACAGGGACCGGGGAGCTGTTTTTT. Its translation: CASSLALTGTGELFF.

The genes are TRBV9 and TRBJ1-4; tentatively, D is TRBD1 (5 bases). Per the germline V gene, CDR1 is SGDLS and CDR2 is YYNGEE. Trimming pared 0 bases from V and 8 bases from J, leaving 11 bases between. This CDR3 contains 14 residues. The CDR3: CASSVGAEGEKLFF. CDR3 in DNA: TGTGCCAGCAGCGTAGGGGCTGAGGGGGAAAAACTGTTTTTT.

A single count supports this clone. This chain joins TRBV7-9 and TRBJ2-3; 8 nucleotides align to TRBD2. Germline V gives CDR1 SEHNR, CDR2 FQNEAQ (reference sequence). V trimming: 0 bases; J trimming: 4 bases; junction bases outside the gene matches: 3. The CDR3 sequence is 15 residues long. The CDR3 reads CASSLALAGPDTQYF. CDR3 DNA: TGTGCCAGCAGCTTAGCGTTAGCGGGGCCAGATACGCAGTATTTT.

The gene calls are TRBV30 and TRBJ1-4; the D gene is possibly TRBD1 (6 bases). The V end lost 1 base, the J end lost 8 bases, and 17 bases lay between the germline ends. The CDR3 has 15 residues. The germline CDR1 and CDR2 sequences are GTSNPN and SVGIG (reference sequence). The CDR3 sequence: CAWSEGNSRGEKLFF. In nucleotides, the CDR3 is TGTGCCTGGAGTGAGGGGAACAGCAGGGGCGAAAAACTGTTTTTT. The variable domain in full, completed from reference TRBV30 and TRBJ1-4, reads SQTIHQWPATLVQPVGSPLSLECTVEGTSNPNLYWYRQAAGRGLQLLFYSVGIGQISSEVPQNLSASRPQDRQFILSSKKLLLSDSGFYLCAWSEGNSRGEKLFFGSGTQLSVL.

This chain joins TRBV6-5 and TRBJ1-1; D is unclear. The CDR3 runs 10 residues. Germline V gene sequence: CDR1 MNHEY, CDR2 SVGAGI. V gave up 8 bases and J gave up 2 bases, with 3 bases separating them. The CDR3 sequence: CASGNTEAFF. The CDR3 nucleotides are TGTGCCAGCGGTAACACTGAAGCTTTCTTT.

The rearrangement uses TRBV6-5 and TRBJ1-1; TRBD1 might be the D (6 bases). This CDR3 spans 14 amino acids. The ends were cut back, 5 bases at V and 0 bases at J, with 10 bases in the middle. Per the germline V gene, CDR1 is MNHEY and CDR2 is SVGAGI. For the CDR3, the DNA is TGTGCCAGCAGTAAGGACAGAATGAACACTGAAGCTTTCTTT. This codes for CASSKDRMNTEAFF.

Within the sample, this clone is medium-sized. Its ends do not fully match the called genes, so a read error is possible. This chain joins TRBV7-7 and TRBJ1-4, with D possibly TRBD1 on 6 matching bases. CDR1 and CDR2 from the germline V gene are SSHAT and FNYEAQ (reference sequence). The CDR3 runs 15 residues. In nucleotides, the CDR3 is TGTGCTAGCAGCAAGACAGGCGCGACTAATGAAAAACTGTTTTTT. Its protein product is CASSKTGATNEKLFF.

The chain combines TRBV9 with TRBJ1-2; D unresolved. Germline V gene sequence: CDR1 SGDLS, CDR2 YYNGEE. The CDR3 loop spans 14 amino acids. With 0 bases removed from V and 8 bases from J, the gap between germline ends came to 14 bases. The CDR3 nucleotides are TGTGCCAGCAGCGTAGCAGGTTCTTCGAGGGGCTACACCTTC. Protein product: CASSVAGSSRGYTF.

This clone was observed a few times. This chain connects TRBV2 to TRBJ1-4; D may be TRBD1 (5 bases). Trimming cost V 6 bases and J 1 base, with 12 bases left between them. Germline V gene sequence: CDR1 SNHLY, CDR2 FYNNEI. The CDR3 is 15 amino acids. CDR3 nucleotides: TGTGCCAGCAGGGCAGGGTACGAAACTAATGAAAAACTGTTTTTT. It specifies CASRAGYETNEKLFF. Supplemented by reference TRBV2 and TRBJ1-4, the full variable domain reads EPEVTQTPSHQVTQMGQEVILRCVPISNHLYFYWYRQILGQKVEFLVSFYNNEISEKSEIFDDQFSVERPDGSNFTLKIRSTKLEDSAMYFCASRAGYETNEKLFFGSGTQLSVL.

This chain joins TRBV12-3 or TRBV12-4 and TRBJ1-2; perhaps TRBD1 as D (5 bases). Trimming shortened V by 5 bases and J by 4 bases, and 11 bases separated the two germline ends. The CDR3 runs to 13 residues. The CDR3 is CASSITGTYGYTF. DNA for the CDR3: TGTGCCAGCAGTATTACTGGGACCTATGGCTACACCTTC.

CDR3 amino acids: CASTRDGRNTEAFF. The CDR3 DNA follows: TGTGCCAGCACCCGAGACGGGAGGAACACTGAAGCTTTCTTT. The chain employs TRBV6-5 and TRBJ1-1; D is ambiguous. The germline V and J ends were trimmed by 7 bases and 1 base, with 13 bases remaining between them. This CDR3 is built from 14 residues. The germline V gene has CDR1 MNHEY and CDR2 SVGAGI.

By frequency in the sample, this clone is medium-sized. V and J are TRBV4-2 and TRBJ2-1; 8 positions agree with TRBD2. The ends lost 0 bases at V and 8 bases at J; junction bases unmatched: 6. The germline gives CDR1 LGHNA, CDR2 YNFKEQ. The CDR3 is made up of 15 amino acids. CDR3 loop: CASSQDHNGRDEQFF. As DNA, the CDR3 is TGTGCCAGCAGCCAAGATCATAACGGGAGGGATGAGCAGTTCTTC.

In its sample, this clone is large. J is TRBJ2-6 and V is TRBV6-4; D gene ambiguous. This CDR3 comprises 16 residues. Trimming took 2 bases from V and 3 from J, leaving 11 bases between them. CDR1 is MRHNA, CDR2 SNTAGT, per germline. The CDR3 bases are TGTGCCAGCAGTGACGAGGTCGGTGATGGGGCCAACGTCCTGACTTTC. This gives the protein CASSDEVGDGANVLTF.

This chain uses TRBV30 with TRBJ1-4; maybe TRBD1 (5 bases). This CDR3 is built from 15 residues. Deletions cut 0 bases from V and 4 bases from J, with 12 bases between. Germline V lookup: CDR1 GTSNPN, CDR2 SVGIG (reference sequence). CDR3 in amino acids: CAWSVPGRSNEKLFF. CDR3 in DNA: TGTGCCTGGAGTGTCCCGGGACGAAGTAATGAAAAACTGTTTTTT.

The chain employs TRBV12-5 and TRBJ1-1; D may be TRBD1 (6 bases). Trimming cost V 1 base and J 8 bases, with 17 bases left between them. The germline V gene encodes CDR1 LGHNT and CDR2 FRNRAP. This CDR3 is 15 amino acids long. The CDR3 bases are TGTGCTAGTGGTTTGGACCAAACAGGGATCCCAGAAGCTTTCTTT. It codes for CASGLDQTGIPEAFF.

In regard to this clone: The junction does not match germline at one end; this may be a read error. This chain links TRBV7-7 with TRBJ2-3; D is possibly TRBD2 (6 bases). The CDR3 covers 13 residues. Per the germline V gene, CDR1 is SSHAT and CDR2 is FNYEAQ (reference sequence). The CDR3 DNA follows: TGTGCTAGCAGCGCGCGACGTAGCGGTACGCAGTATTTT. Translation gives CASSARRSGTQYF.

The DNA for the CDR3 is TGTGCCAGCAGTGATACTAGCGGGAGGAAGACAGATACGCAGTATTTT. Translated: CASSDTSGRKTDTQYF. The V call is TRBV25-1, the J call TRBJ2-3, with 12 bases fitting TRBD2. This CDR3 is 16 amino acids long. The germline CDR1 and CDR2 sequences are MGHDK and SYGVNS. Germline trimming cut 3 bases from V and 3 bases from J; bases unmatched to any gene: 4. Based on the CDR3 plus reference TRBV25-1 and TRBJ2-3, the full variable domain is EADIYQTPRYLVIGTGKKITLECSQTMGHDKMYWYQQDPGMELHLIHYSYGVNSTEKGDLSSESTVSRIRTEHFPLTLESARPSHTSQYLCASSDTSGRKTDTQYFGPGTRLTVL.

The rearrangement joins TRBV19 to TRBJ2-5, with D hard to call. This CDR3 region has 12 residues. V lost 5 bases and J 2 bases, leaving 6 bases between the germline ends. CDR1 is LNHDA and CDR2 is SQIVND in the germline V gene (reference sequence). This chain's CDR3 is CASSGLQETQYF. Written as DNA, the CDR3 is TGTGCCAGTAGTGGGCTGCAAGAGACCCAGTACTTC.

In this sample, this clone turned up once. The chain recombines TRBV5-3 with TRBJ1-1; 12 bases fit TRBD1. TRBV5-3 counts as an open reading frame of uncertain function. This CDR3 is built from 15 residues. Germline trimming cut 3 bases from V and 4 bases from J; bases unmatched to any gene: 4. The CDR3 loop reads CARSWDRGPCTEAFF. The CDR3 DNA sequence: TGTGCCAGAAGCTGGGACAGGGGGCCGTGCACTGAAGCTTTCTTT.